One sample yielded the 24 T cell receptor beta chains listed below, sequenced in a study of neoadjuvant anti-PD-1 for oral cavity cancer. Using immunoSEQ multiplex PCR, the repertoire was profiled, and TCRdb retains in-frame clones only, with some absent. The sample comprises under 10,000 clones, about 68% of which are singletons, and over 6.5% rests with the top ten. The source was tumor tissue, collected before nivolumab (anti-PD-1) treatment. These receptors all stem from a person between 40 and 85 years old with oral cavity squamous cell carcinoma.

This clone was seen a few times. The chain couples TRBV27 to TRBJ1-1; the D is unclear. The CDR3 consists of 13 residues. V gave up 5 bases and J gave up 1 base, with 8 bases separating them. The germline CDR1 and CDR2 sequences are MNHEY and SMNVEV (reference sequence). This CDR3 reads CASSTWGNTEAFF. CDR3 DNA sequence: TGTGCCAGCAGTACGTGGGGGAACACTGAAGCTTTCTTT.

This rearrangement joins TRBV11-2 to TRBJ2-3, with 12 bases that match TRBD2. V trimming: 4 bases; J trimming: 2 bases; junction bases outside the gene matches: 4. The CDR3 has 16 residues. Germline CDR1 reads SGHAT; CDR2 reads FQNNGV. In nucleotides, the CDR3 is TGTGCCAGCAGCTCTCCTAGCGGGGGGGCCACAGATACGCAGTATTTT. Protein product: CASSSPSGGATDTQYF.

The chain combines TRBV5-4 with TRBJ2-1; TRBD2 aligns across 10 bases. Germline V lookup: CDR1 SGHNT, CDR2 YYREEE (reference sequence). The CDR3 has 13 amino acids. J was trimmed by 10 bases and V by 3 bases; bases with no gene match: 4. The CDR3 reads CASSSGTSEEQFF. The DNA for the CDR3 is TGTGCCAGCAGCTCCGGGACTAGCGAGGAGCAGTTCTTC. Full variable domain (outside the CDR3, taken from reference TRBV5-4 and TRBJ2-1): ETGVTQSPTHLIKTRGQQVTLRCSSQSGHNTVSWYQQALGQGPQFIFQYYREEENGRGNFPPRFSGLQFPNYSSELNVNALELDDSALYLCASSSGTSEEQFFGPGTRLTVL.

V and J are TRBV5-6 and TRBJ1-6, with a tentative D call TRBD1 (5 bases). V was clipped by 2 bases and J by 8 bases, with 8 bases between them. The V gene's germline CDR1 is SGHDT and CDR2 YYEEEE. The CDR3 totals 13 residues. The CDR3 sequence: CASSFGAYSPLHF. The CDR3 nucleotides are TGTGCCAGCAGCTTCGGGGCTTATTCACCCCTCCACTTT.

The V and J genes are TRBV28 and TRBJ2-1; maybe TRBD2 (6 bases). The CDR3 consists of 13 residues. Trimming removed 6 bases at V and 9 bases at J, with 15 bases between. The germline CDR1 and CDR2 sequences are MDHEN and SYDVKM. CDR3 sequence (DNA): TGTGCCAGCAGAAGACCGGAGGGGCGTGAGCAGTTCTTC. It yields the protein CASRRPEGREQFF.

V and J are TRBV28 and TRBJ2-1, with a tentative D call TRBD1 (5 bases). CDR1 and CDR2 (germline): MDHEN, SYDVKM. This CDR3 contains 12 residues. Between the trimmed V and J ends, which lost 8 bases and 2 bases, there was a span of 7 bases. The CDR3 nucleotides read TGTGCCAGCGACAGTACCTACAATGAGCAGTTCTTC. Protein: CASDSTYNEQFF.

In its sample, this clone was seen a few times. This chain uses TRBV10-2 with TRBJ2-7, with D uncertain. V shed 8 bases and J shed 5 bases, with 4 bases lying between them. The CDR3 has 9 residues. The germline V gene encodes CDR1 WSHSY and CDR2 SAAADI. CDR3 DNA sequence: TGCGCCAGCGGGCACGAGCAGTACTTC. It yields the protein CASGHEQYF.

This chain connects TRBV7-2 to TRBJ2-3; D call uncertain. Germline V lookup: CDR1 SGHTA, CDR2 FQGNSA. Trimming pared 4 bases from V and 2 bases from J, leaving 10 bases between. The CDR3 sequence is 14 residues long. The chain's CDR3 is CASSSYLYTDTQYF. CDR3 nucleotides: TGTGCCAGCAGCTCGTATCTTTACACAGATACGCAGTATTTT.

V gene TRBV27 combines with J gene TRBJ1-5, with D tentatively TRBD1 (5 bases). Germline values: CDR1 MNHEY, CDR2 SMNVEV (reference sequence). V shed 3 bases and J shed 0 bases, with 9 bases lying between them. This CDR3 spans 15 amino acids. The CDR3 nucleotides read TGTGCCAGCAGTTTGGCCAGGGATAGCAATCAGCCCCAGCATTTT. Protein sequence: CASSLARDSNQPQHF.

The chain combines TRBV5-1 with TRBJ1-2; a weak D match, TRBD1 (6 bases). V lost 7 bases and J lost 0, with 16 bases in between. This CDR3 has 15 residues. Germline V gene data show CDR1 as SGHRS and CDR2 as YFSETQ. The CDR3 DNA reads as TGCGCCAGCTCGCAGGGGAACCCGTCTAACTATGGCTACACCTTC. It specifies CASSQGNPSNYGYTF.

DNA of the CDR3: TGTGCCTGGAGAGGGCAATCCGGTCAGCCCCAGCATTTT. Amino acids: CAWRGQSGQPQHF. The chain employs TRBV30 and TRBJ1-5; no definite D call. The ends were cut back, 3 bases at V and 6 bases at J, with 12 bases in the middle. CDR3 length: 13 amino acids. CDR1 and CDR2 from the germline V gene are GTSNPN and SVGIG (reference sequence).

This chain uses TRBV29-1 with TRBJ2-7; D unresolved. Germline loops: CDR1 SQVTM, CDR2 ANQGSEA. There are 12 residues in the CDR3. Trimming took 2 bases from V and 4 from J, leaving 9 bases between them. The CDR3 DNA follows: TGCAGCGTTGAAAATCTAAATTACGAGCAGTACTTC. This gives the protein CSVENLNYEQYF.

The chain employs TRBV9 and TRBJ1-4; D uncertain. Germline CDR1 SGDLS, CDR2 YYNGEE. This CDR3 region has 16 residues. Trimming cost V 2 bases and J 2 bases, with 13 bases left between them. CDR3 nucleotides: TGTGCCAGCAGCGTTTTTGGTGGCACTACTAATGAAAAACTGTTTTTT. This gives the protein CASSVFGGTTNEKLFF.

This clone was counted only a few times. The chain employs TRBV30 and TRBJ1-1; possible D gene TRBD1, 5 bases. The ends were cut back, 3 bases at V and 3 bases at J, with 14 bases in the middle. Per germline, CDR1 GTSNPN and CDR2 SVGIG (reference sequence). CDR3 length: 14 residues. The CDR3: CAWRTSGIYTEAFF. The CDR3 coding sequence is TGTGCCTGGAGGACCTCAGGGATTTACACTGAAGCTTTCTTT.

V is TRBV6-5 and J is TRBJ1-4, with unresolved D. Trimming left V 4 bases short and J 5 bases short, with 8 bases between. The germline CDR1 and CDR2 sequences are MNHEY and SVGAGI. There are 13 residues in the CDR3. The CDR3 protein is CASSSGLNEKLFF. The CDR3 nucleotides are TGTGCCAGCAGTTCCGGCCTCAATGAAAAACTGTTTTTT.

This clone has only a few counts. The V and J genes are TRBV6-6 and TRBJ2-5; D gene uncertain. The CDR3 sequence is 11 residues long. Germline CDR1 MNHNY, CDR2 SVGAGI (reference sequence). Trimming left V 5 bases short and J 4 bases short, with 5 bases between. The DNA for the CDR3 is TGTGCCAGCAGTCCGAGAGAGACCCAGTACTTC. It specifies CASSPRETQYF.

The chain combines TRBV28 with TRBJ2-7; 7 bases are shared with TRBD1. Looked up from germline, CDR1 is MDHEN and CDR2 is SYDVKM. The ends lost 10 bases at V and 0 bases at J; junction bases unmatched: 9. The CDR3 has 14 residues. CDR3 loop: CATMGAGGSYEQYF. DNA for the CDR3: TGTGCCACCATGGGGGCAGGGGGCTCCTACGAGCAGTACTTC.

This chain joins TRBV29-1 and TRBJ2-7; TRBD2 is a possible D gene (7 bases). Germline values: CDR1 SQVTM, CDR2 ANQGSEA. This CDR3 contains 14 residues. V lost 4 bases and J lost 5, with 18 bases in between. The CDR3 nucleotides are TGCAGCGTTGCGGAGGGGAGGGGGTCCCACGAGCAGTACTTC. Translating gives CSVAEGRGSHEQYF.

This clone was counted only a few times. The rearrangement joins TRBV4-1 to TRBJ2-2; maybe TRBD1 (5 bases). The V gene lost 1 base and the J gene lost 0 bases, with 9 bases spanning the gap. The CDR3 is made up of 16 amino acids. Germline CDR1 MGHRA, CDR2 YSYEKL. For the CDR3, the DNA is TGCGCCAGCAGCCAAGGGACAATCGCGAACACCGGGGAGCTGTTTTTT. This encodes CASSQGTIANTGELFF.

This chain's CDR3 is CASSWGWAQPNEAFF. The CDR3 DNA is TGTGCCAGCAGCTGGGGTTGGGCTCAGCCCAATGAAGCTTTCTTT. The rearrangement uses TRBV5-8 and TRBJ1-1; D not certain. The CDR3 is 15 amino acids. The ends were cut back, 3 bases at V and 7 bases at J, with 19 bases in the middle. The germline V gene encodes CDR1 SGHTS and CDR2 YDEGEE.

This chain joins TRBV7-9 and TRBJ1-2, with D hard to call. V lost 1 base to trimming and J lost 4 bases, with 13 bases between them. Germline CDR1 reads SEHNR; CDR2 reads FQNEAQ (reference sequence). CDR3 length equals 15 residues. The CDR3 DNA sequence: TGTGCCAGCAGCTTAGTTGCGGCATCTTTCTATGGCTACACCTTC. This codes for CASSLVAASFYGYTF.

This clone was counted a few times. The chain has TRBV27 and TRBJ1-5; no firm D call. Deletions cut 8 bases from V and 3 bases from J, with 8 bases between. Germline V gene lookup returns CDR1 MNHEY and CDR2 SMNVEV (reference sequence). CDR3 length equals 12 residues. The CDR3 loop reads CASGLINQPQHF. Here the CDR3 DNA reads TGTGCCAGCGGCCTGATCAATCAGCCCCAGCATTTT.

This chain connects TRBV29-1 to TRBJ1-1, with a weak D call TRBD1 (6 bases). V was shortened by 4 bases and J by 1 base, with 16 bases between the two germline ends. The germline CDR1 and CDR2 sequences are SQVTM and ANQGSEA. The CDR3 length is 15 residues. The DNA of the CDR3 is TGCAGCGTTGTGGGGGCCGATTGGGCGAACACTGAAGCTTTCTTT. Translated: CSVVGADWANTEAFF.

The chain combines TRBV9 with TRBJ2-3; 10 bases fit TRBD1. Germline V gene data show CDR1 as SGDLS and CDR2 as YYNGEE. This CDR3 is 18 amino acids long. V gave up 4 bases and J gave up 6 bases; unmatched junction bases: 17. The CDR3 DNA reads TGTGCCAGCAGCCTCCAAGGGTGGGGGACAGGGGCCGCCGATACGCAGTATTTT. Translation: CASSLQGWGTGAADTQYF.